This TCR beta chain is drawn from a study of cytomegalovirus exposure and HLA in healthy donors. At the time of sampling, donors were nominally healthy, though unrecorded immune exposures were likely. The germline V gene encodes CDR1 SEHNR and CDR2 FQNEAQ (reference sequence). V shed 3 bases and J shed 2 bases, with 5 bases lying between them. The CDR3 has 13 amino acids. Primers for the PCR totalled 60 Vbeta and 13 Jbeta. TCRdb's copy holds only in-frame clones and misses some; the assay was immunoSEQ multiplex PCR. The sample records about 170,000 clones, less than 80% being singletons. The sample comprised PBMCs. V and J are TRBV7-9 and TRBJ1-3; the D is unclear. This clonotype originated in a female donor in good health and CMV-seronegative. CDR3 sequence: CASSFTTGNTIYF. CDR3 DNA: TGTGCCAGCAGCTTCACTACTGGAAACACCATATATTTT. Full variable domain (rest looked up from reference TRBV7-9 and TRBJ1-3): DTGVSQNPRHKITKRGQNVTFRCDPISEHNRLYWYRQTLGQGPEFLTYFQNEAQLEKSRLLSDRFSAERPKGSFSTLEIQRTEQGDSAMYLCASSFTTGNTIYFGEGSWLTVV.